The following is a T cell receptor (beta chain) sequence with its context. Its antigen remains unknown. This CDR3 contains 15 residues. Trimming took 1 base from V and 2 from J, leaving 11 bases between them. The germline gives CDR1 MGHRA, CDR2 YSYEKL. The record originates from a study of blood T cells in healthy people across ages. Study-wide results and limits: More naive CD4+ cells and higher diversity marked long-lived donors relative to aged donors.

PCR was performed a second time for roughly 7 to 12 cycles using a sample-barcoded 5' primer and a J-beta primer mix. TCRdb reprocessed the 5' RACE reads with MiXCR, giving one entry per CDR3 protein. The sample lists around 1,600,000 distinct CDR3 sequences, 35% to 45% seen once, with under 5% in the top ten. Every donor gave around 10 milliliters of peripheral blood. PBMCs numbering at least 6 million were isolated per sample. The source is a woman younger than 30 in good health. The chain is built from TRBV4-1 and TRBJ1-1, with D unclear. The sequencing sample was made of blood. The CDR3 loop reads CASSQGPPGNTEAFF. DNA for the CDR3: TGCGCCAGCAGCCAAGGGCCCCCTGGTAACACTGAAGCTTTCTTT.